What follows are 6 T cell receptor beta chains derived from one specimen sequenced in a study of tumor and adjacent non-tumor tissue in lung cancer. This sample's RNA came from whole unsorted tissue. TCRbeta libraries were built with three rounds of nested PCR, modified from ARM-PCR. TCRdb passed the multiplex PCR reads through MiXCR, listing each CDR3 protein once. The sample contains roughly 220,000 distinct CDR3 sequences, around 70% of which appear only once. The material sequenced was lung tumor tissue. These receptors were obtained from a man in his sixties with non-small cell lung cancer.

This clonotype was picked up many times. This chain connects TRBV29-1 to TRBJ2-7; 8 bases map to TRBD2. Germline CDR1 SQVTM, CDR2 ANQGSEA. The length of the CDR3 is 14 residues. The V segment lost 1 base and the J segment 0 bases; nucleotides outside the gene matches: 2. CDR3 bases: TGCAGCGTTGAAGGGACTAGCAGCTCCTACGAGCAGTACTTC. As protein: CSVEGTSSSYEQYF.

Concerning this clonotype itself: The conserved final phenylalanine or tryptophan is absent from the CDR3, which likely points to a read error. This chain joins TRBV19 and TRBJ2-3; no reliable D call. CDR3 length: 15 residues. The V gene lost 3 bases and the J gene lost 0 bases, with 10 bases spanning the gap. CDR1 is LNHDA and CDR2 is SQIVND in the germline V gene (reference sequence). For the CDR3, the DNA is TGTGCCAGTAGTATCGGCAAACCTAGCACAGATACGCAGTATCTT. This sequence encodes CASSIGKPSTDTQYL.

A remark on this clonotype: One end of the junction varies from germline; a read error may be responsible. The chain employs TRBV12-3 or TRBV12-4 and TRBJ2-6, with D tentatively TRBD1 (5 bases). The CDR3 sequence is 13 residues long. As DNA, the CDR3 is TGTGCCAGCAGTTCCGGTGGGGCCAACGTCCTTACTTTC. Protein product: CASSSGGANVLTF.

V usage is TRBV7-2 and J usage is TRBJ2-1; 8 bases align to TRBD1. Germline CDR1 and CDR2: SGHTA and FQGNSA. The V gene end was trimmed by 1 base and the J gene end by 9 bases; junction bases not matched to a gene: 11. The CDR3 is 16 residues long. The CDR3 sequence: CASSLVSQGATSEQFF. In DNA form, the CDR3 reads TGTGCCAGCAGCTTAGTTTCGCAGGGGGCAACTAGTGAGCAGTTCTTC.

A remark on this clonotype: A read error may explain this, as a much larger clone is one base away. This is likely a read error, given that the CDR3 carries no conserved phenylalanine or tryptophan at its end. The genes are TRBV11-2 and TRBJ1-1; the D is unclear. CDR3 length equals 15 residues. Germline CDR1 is SGHAT and CDR2 is FQNNGV. The CDR3 DNA is TGTACCAGCAGCTTAGAAAGGGTCTTTGAAGCTGAAGCTTTCTCT. It codes for CTSSLERVFEAEAFS.

Details on this clonotype: Because it lacks the conserved phenylalanine or tryptophan at the end, this CDR3 is likely a read error. Because the CDR3's place on the DNA is in doubt, the DNA is left out and the CDR3 is given as listed by TCRdb. The V call is TRBV11-3, the J call TRBJ2-1; no check of the table's D call, TRBD2, against the DNA was made. Germline values: CDR1 SGHNT, CDR2 YENEEA. The CDR3 has 15 residues if both end residues are counted. CDR3 protein: CASSFGGGTYNEQSL.